This T cell receptor (beta chain) was retrieved from a study of glioma-infiltrating T cells after dendritic cell vaccination. About the research overall: At biweekly intervals, patients got three intradermal dendritic cell vaccine injections.

Sequencing was performed with immunoSEQ multiplex PCR; in TCRdb, only in-frame clones are kept and a portion is missing. The sample yields about 76,000 clones, over 75% seen once. Sample time point: after dendritic cell vaccination, including at tumor progression/relapse. Germline values: CDR1 MNHEY, CDR2 SVGAGI. The CDR3 is 15 amino acids. V gave up 6 bases and J gave up 1 base; unmatched junction bases: 8. Of note for this clone: This same CDR3 is encoded by further DNA sequences in the sample.

This chain uses TRBV6-5 with TRBJ1-1; 7 bases are a match to TRBD1. Sequencing was performed on blood, taken after dendritic cell vaccination. The TCR originated in a human donor with glioblastoma. CDR3 bases: TGTGCCAGCAGCATTTCCGGGACAGCGAACACTGAAGCTTTCTTT. It encodes CASSISGTANTEAFF.